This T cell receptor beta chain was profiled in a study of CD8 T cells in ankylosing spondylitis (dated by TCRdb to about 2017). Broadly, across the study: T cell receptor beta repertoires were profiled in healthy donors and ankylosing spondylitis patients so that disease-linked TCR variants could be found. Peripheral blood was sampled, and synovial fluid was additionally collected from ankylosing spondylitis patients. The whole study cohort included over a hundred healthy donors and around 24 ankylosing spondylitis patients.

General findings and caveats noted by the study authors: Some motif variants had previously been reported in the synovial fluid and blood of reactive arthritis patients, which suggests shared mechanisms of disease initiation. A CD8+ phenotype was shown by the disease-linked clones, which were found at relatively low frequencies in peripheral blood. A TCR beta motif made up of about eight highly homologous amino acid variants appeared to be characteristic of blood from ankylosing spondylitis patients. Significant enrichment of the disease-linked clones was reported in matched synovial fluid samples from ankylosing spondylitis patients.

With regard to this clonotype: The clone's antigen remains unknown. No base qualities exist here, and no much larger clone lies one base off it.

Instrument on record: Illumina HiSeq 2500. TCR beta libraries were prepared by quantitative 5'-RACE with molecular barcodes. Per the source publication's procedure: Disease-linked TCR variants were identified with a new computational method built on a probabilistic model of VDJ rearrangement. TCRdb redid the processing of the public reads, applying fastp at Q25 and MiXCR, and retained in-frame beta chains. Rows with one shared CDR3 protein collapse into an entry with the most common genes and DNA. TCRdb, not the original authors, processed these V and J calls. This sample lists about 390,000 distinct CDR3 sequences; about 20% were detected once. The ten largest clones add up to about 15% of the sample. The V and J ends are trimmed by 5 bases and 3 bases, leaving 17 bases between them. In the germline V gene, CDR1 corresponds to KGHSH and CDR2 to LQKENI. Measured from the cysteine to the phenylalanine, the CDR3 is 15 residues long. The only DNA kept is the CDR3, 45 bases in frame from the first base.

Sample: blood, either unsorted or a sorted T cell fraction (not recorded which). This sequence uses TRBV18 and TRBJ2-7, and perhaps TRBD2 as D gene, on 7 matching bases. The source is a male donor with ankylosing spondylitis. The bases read TGTGCCAGCTCAGCAAGCGGGACACCTAACTACGAGCAGTACTTC. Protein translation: CASSASGTPNYEQYF.